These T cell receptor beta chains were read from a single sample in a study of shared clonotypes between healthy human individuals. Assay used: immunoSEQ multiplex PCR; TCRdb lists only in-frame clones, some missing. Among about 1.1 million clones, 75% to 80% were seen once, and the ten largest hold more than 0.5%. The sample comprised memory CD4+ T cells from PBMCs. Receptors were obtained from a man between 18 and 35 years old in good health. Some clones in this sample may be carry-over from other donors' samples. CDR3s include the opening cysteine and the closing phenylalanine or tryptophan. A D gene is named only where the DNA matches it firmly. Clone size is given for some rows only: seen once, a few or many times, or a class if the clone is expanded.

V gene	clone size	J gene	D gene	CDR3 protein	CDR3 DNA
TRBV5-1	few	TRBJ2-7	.	CASSPSSGSAVYEQYF	TGCGCCAGCAGCCCGTCCAGTGGCTCCGCGGTCTACGAGCAGTACTTC
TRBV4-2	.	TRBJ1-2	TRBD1	CASSQEQGADYGYTF	TGTGCCAGCAGCCAAGAACAGGGGGCGGACTATGGCTACACCTTC
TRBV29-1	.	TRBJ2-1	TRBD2	CSVESSGSRSYNEQFF	TGCAGCGTTGAATCTAGCGGGAGCCGGTCCTACAATGAGCAGTTCTTC
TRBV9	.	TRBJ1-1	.	CASSSGTLNTEAFF	TGTGCCAGCAGCTCCGGGACACTGAACACTGAAGCTTTCTTT
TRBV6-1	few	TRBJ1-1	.	CASSEQGGWGTEAFF	TGTGCCAGCAGTGAACAGGGCGGGTGGGGCACTGAAGCTTTCTTT
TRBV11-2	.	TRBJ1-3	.	CASSFLTGRSGNTIYF	TGTGCCAGCAGCTTCCTGACAGGTCGCTCTGGAAACACCATATATTTT
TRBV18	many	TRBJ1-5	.	CASSPLAGVANQPQHF	TGTGCCAGCTCACCACTTGCGGGGGTCGCCAATCAGCCCCAGCATTTT
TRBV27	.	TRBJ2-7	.	CASRRPGHRTYEQYF	TGTGCCAGCAGACGACCGGGACACCGGACCTACGAGCAGTACTTC
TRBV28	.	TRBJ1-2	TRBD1	CASSPRGPYGYTF	TGTGCCAGCAGTCCCAGGGGGCCCTATGGCTACACCTTC
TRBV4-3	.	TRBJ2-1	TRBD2	CASSQVASGSDEQFF	TGCGCCAGCAGCCAAGTGGCTAGCGGGAGTGATGAGCAGTTCTTC
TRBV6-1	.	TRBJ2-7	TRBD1	CASSRTGDPAYEQYF	TGTGCCAGCAGCCGTACAGGGGACCCAGCCTACGAGCAGTACTTC
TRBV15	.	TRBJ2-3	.	CATSRDGPADTQYF	TGTGCCACCAGCAGAGATGGGCCCGCAGATACGCAGTATTTT
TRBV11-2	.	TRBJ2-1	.	CASTHRALYNEQFF	TGTGCCAGCACCCACCGGGCCCTATACAATGAGCAGTTCTTC
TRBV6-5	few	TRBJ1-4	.	CASSRSDISNEKLFF	TGTGCCAGCAGTCGTTCGGACATCTCTAATGAAAAACTGTTTTTT
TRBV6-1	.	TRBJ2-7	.	CASSEARDRYEQYF	TGTGCCAGCAGTGAAGCGAGAGACCGCTACGAGCAGTACTTC
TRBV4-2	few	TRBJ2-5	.	CASSQEPTSQETQYF	TGTGCCAGCAGCCAAGAACCTACGTCCCAAGAGACCCAGTACTTC
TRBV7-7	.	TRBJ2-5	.	CASSQTGFQETQYF	TGTGCCAGCAGTCAAACAGGGTTCCAAGAGACCCAGTACTTC
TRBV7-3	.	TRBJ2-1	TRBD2	CASSPTSGTYNEQFF	TGTGCCAGCAGCCCAACTAGCGGAACCTACAATGAGCAGTTCTTC
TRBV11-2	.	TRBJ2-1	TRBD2	CASSLVVAGGPNEQFF	TGTGCCAGCAGCTTAGTGGTAGCGGGAGGGCCAAATGAGCAGTTCTTC
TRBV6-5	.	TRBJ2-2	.	CASKGETGELFF	TGTGCCAGCAAGGGCGAGACCGGGGAGCTGTTTTTT
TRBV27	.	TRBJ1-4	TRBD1	CASRPTGGQGIGLFF	TGTGCCAGCCGACCAACTGGGGGACAGGGGATTGGACTGTTTTTT
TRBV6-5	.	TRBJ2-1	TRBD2	CASSYVLAGGYEQFF	TGTGCCAGCAGTTATGTACTAGCGGGAGGTTATGAGCAGTTCTTC
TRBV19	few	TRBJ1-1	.	CASSKGLQSEAFF	TGTGCCAGTTCTAAGGGGCTACAGTCTGAAGCTTTCTTT
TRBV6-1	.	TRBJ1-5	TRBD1	CASSYRGEQPQHF	TGTGCCAGCAGCTACAGGGGGGAGCAGCCCCAGCATTTT
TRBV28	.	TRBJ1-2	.	CASSRIHNFYGYTF	TGTGCCAGCAGTAGGATTCATAACTTCTATGGCTACACCTTC
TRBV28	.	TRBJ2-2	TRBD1	CASSIWGQGGPNTGELFF	TGTGCCAGCAGCATATGGGGACAGGGAGGCCCAAACACCGGGGAGCTGTTTTTT
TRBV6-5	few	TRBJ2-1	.	CARTFRDKQFF	TGTGCCAGGACCTTTAGAGATAAGCAGTTCTTC
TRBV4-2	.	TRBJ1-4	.	CASSRRETGPGEKLFF	TGTGCCAGCAGCCGACGCGAGACCGGGCCGGGGGAAAAACTGTTTTTT
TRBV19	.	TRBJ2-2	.	CASTPPSYTGELFF	TGTGCCAGTACCCCGCCCTCTTACACCGGGGAGCTGTTTTTT
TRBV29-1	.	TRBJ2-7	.	CSAGYAYEQYF	TGCAGCGCCGGCTATGCCTACGAGCAGTACTTC
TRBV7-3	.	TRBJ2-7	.	CASSARQTYEQYF	TGTGCCAGCAGCGCCCGACAGACCTACGAGCAGTACTTC
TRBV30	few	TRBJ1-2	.	CAWSPGRGYTF	TGTGCCTGGAGCCCGGGGAGGGGCTACACCTTC
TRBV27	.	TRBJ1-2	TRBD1	CASSPLNRQGEGYTF	TGTGCCAGCAGTCCACTAAACCGACAGGGGGAAGGCTACACCTTC
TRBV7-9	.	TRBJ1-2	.	CASSLGGYGYTF	TGTGCCAGCAGCCTCGGGGGATATGGCTACACCTTC
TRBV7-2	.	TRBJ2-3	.	CASSSKRSTDTQYF	TGTGCCAGCAGCTCCAAGCGGAGCACAGATACGCAGTATTTT
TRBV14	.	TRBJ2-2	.	CASSPQGSGRRSGELFF	TGTGCCAGCAGCCCCCAGGGTAGCGGCCGTCGTAGCGGGGAGCTGTTTTTT
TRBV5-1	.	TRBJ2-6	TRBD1	CASSLRTRRQGVSGANVLTF	TGCGCCAGCAGCTTGAGGACCCGCCGACAGGGGGTCTCTGGGGCCAACGTCCTGACTTTC
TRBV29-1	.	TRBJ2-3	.	CSVERSGAGRLTDTQYF	TGCAGCGTTGAAAGGTCAGGTGCAGGGCGATTGACAGATACGCAGTATTTT
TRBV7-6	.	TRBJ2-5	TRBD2	CASSPGGNLLETQYF	TGTGCCAGCAGCCCGGGGGGGAACCTTCTAGAGACCCAGTACTTC
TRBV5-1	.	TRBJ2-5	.	CASSTTQETQYF	TGCGCCAGTTCGACAACTCAAGAGACCCAGTACTTC
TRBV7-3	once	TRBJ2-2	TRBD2	CASSATSGRSGELFF	TGTGCCAGCAGCGCAACTAGCGGGAGGTCTGGGGAGCTGTTTTTT
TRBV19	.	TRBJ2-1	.	CASSIRASSRNEQFF	TGTGCCAGTAGTATTCGGGCTAGTAGTAGGAATGAGCAGTTCTTC
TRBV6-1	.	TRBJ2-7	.	CASRVLRREQYF	TGTGCCAGCAGGGTCCTGAGGCGTGAGCAGTACTTC
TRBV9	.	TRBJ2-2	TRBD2	CASSPHPGLAQGGELFF	TGTGCCAGCAGCCCCCACCCGGGACTAGCCCAGGGGGGGGAGCTGTTTTTT
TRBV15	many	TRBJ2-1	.	CATSRDWQGNNEQFF	TGTGCCACCAGCAGAGATTGGCAGGGGAACAATGAGCAGTTCTTC
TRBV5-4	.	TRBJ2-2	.	CASSSRNGELFF	TGTGCCAGCAGCTCAAGAAACGGGGAGCTGTTTTTT
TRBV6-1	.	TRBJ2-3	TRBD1	CASRSDRYTDTQYF	TGTGCCAGCAGGTCGGACAGGTACACAGATACGCAGTATTTT
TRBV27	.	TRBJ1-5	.	CASSLEGGHSNQPQHF	TGTGCCAGCAGTTTGGAGGGAGGGCATAGCAATCAGCCCCAGCATTTT
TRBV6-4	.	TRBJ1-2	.	CASSPEGGAGGYGYTF	TGTGCCAGCAGCCCTGAGGGGGGGGCGGGAGGCTATGGCTACACCTTC
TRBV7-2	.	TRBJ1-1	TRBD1	CASSLTGGEAFF	TGTGCCAGCAGCTTGACAGGGGGTGAAGCTTTCTTT
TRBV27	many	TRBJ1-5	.	CASSLAPSSNQPQHF	TGTGCCAGCAGTTTAGCGCCCTCTAGCAATCAGCCCCAGCATTTT
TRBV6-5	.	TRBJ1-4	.	CASSYNREGDEKLFF	TGTGCCAGCAGTTATAACAGGGAGGGCGATGAAAAACTGTTTTTT
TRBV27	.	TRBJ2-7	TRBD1	CASSFDRGYEQYF	TGTGCCAGCAGCTTCGACAGGGGTTACGAGCAGTACTTC
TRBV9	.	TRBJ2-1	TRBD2	CASTGQMGGNEQFF	TGTGCCAGCACCGGCCAGATGGGGGGGAATGAGCAGTTCTTC